This T cell receptor (beta chain) stems from a study of beta chain features in type 1 diabetes (dated by TCRdb to the late 2010s). At the level of the whole study: No differences in mean age, gender distribution, total cell number or subset yield were found between patients and healthy donors. A total of about 110,000,000 sorted cells were examined across all samples, and a strong correlation was observed between cell number per subset and RNA yield. The study compared TCRB repertoires of sorted circulating CD4+ T cell subsets between recently diagnosed type 1 diabetes patients and matched healthy donors. Whereas all 30 or so donors provided naive and central memory subsets, regulatory and stem cell-like memory subsets were isolated from just 8 patients and about 8 healthy donors.

General findings and caveats noted by the study authors: Sequencing cDNA rather than genomic DNA could over-represent highly expressing activated cells, although activation and CD3 levels did not differ between groups. Because the HLA sub-analyses included only small numbers of individuals, any influence of HLA type on TCRB rearrangement was left unresolved. In all four CD4+ subsets, TCRB CDR3 length was moderately but significantly shorter in type 1 diabetes patients. PCR may preferentially amplify shorter templates, but because patient and control samples were amplified and corrected together, any resulting skew would affect both groups equally. Naive, central memory and regulatory TCRB repertoires appeared more similar among patients than among healthy donors. At VDJ recombination sites, patients with type 1 diabetes made fewer insertions and deleted more nucleotides, a pattern implying thymic rearrangement abnormalities.

Worth noting for this clone: The target of this receptor is not known. No much larger clone is present one base from it, and per-base qualities are unavailable.

Each donor gave one peripheral blood draw, approximately 120 mL on average, collected into heparinised tubes. Using a panel that included CD45RO, CCR7, CD25, CD127, CD95 and CD27, naive, central memory, regulatory and stem cell-like memory CD4+ T cells were sorted on a BD FACSAria II. Purity was above 95% for every sorted population. PBMCs were separated immediately by Lymphoprep density gradient centrifugation and were stained directly, without being cultured. So that batch effects would be minimized, each experiment stained and sorted samples in pairs, pairing one healthy donor with one patient. The entire amount of isolated RNA was reverse transcribed using the High Capacity cDNA Reverse Transcription Kit, so the sequenced TCRB transcripts were expressed ones. Deep immunoSEQ sequencing was performed on naive, central memory and regulatory T cell samples, with an average of around 3.5 million total reads per sample. After sorted cells were lysed in RLT buffer, RNA was extracted with DNase-treated RNeasy Micro or Mini kits, with the choice depending on cell number. To prevent cross-contamination, each cell subset was processed individually, whereas patient and healthy donor samples were processed jointly. The immunoSEQ multiplex PCR was used to amplify TCRB sequences from cDNA, yielding 87-bp fragments that span the CDR3 region. Sequencing of the amplicons was done on the Illumina HiSeq platform. Per the original workflow: PCR bias was computationally corrected using synthetic template baselines, reads within Hamming distance 2 were collapsed, and singletons that could not be merged were discarded. Reads were aligned against IMGT so that V, D and J genes, CDR3 length and insertions or deletions at six rearrangement sites could be assigned. Within each subset, clonotype counts were normalized to the number of sorted cells before true diversity and Gini coefficients were calculated with the tcR R package. Repertoire sharing was quantified using the overlap coefficient calculated on TCRB nucleotide sequences. Out-of-frame TCRB sequences from naive cells were analyzed to stand in for the pre-selection repertoire. Held by TCRdb, this immuneACCESS table contains in-frame sequences only and omits some clones. Under half of the omission traces to an unresolved V gene where checked; the cause of the rest is unknown. That table furnishes V, J and clone size, whereas the DNA furnished D and trimming. This sample has hundreds of thousands of clones in its table, and 11% to 15% of those were observed once. Together, the top ten hold 0.035% to 0.04% of the sample.

The CDR3 sequence holds 15 residues, the cysteine and phenylalanine included. Only the CDR3 DNA stays, 45 bases, in frame from base 1. As encoded in the germline V gene (reference sequence), CDR1 is MNHNY while CDR2 is SVGAGI. The source of this sequence is a man between 18 and 35 years old with type 1 diabetes. Sequencing used naive CD4+ T cells from blood. The label giving this sample's cell subset or site can be read as: true naive CD4+ T cells. The chain is assembled from TRBV6-6 and TRBJ2-3; TRBD1 might be the D gene, on 6 matching bases. The DNA is TGTGGCACAGGGTCCTCTTTCTCTAGCACAGATACGCAGTATTTT. Translated, this is CGTGSSFSSTDTQYF.